The present TCR beta chain was sequenced within a study of CD8 T cells in Susac syndrome. On the study more broadly: Clinically active disease was present in five or six of the sequenced Susac syndrome patients. Under ten of these patients were in remission. Study-wide results and limits: In total CD8+ repertoires, fewer than 20 Susac-specific public clones were found, and in CD8+ TEMRA repertoires, about 5 were found.

Trimming removed 4 bases from V and 4 bases from J, with 14 bases in between. Per the germline V gene, CDR1 is SGHRS and CDR2 is YFSETQ. This CDR3 contains 14 residues. Peripheral blood CD8+ and CD4+ T cells were profiled by TCR beta sequencing. Random hexamers were used to reverse transcribe 0.5 to 1 ug of RNA. The TCR beta CDR3 was amplified by immunoSEQ multiplex PCR across 54 Vbeta, 13 Jbeta. TCRdb independently ran MiXCR on the immunoSEQ multiplex PCR reads; one entry per CDR3 protein. The sample yields about 76,000 distinct CDR3 sequences, under 95% seen once. Concerning this clonotype itself: Its antigen is currently unknown.

The source is a human donor with Susac syndrome. J is TRBJ1-2 and V is TRBV5-1, with a possible D match to TRBD1 (6 bases). The sample consisted of CD8+ T cells from PBMCs. The CDR3 bases are TGCGCCAGCAGCCTCCGGACAGCCCCCTATGGCTACACCTTC. Translated, it gives CASSLRTAPYGYTF. Full variable domain (remainder filled in from reference TRBV5-1 and TRBJ1-2): KAGVTQTPRYLIKTRGQQVTLSCSPISGHRSVSWYQQTPGQGLQFLFEYFSETQRNKGNFPGRFSGRQFSNSRSEMNVSTLELGDSALYLCASSLRTAPYGYTFGSGTRLTVV.